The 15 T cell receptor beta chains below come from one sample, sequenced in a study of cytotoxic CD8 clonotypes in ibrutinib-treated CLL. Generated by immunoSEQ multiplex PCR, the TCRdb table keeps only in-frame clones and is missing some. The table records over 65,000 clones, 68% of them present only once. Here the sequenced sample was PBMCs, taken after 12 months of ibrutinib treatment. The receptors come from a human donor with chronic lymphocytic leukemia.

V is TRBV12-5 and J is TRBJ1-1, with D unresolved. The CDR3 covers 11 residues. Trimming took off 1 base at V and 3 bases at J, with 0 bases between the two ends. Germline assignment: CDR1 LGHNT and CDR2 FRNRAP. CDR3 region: CASGLDTEAFF. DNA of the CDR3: TGTGCTAGTGGTTTGGACACTGAAGCTTTCTTT. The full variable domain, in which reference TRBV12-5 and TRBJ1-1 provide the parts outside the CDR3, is DARVTQTPRHKVTEMGQEVTMRCQPILGHNTVFWYRQTMMQGLELLAYFRNRAPLDDSGMPKDRFSAEMPDATLATLKIQPSEPRDSAVYFCASGLDTEAFFGQGTRLTVV.

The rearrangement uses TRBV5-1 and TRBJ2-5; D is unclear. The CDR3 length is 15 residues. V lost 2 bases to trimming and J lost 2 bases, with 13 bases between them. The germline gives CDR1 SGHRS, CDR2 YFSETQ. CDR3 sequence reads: CASSLSSPSQETQYF. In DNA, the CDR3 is TGCGCCAGCAGCTTATCGTCCCCCTCTCAAGAGACCCAGTACTTC.

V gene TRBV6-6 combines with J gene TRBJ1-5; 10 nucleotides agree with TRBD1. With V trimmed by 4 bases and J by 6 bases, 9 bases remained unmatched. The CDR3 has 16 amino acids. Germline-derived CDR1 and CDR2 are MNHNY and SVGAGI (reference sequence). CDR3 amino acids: CASSSNRDRGLQPQHF. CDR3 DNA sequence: TGTGCCAGCAGTTCCAACCGGGACAGGGGTCTTCAGCCCCAGCATTTT.

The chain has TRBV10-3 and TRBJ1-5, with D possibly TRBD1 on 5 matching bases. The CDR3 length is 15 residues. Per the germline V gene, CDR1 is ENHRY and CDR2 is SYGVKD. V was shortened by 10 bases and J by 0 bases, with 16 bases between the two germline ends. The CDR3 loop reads CATRDRRDSNQPQHF. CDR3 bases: TGTGCCACCCGGGACCGAAGGGATAGCAATCAGCCCCAGCATTTT.

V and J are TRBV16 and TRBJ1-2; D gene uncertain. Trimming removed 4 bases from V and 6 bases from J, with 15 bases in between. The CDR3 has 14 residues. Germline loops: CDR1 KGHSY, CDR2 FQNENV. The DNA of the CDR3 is TGTGCCAGCAGCCCCGGGTCCGGCACCCATGGCTACACCTTC. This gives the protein CASSPGSGTHGYTF.

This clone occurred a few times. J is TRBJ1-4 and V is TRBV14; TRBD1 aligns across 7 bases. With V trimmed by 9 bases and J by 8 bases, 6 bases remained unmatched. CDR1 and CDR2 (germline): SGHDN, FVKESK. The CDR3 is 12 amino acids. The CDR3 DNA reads TGTGCCAGTGGACAGGTTCGAGAAAAACTGTTTTTT. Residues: CASGQVREKLFF.

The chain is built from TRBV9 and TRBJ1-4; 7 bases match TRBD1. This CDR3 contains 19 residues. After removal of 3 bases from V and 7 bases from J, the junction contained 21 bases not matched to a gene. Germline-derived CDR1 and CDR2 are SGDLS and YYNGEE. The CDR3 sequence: CASSGGRGSSTGYGEKLFF. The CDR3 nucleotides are TGTGCCAGCAGCGGAGGGCGGGGGTCCTCGACAGGGTATGGTGAAAAACTGTTTTTT.

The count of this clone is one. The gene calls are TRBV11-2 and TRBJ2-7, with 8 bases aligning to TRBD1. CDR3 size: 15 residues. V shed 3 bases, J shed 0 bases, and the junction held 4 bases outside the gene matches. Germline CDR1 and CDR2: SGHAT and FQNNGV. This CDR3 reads CASSFNRGSSYEQYF. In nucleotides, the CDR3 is TGTGCCAGCAGCTTCAACAGGGGGAGCTCCTACGAGCAGTACTTC.

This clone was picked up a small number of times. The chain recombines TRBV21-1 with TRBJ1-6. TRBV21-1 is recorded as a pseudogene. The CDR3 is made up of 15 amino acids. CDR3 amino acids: CASTRPGRTNSPLHF. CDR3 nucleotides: TGTGCCAGCACCCGGCCGGGACGGACCAATTCACCCCTCCACTTT.

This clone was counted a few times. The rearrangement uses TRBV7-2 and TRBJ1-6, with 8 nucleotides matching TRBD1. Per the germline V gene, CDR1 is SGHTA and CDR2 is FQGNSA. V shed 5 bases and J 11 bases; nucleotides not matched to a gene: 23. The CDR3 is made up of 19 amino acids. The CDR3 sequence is CASSPRPGRGQSMTPPLHF. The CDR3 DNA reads TGTGCCAGCAGCCCACGGCCGGGCAGGGGGCAATCTATGACGCCACCCCTCCACTTT. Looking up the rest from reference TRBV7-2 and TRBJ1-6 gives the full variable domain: GAGVSQSPSNKVTEKGKDVELRCDPISGHTALYWYRQSLGQGLEFLIYFQGNSAPDKSGLPSDRFSAERTGGSVSTLTIQRTQQEDSAVYLCASSPRPGRGQSMTPPLHFGNGTRLTVT.

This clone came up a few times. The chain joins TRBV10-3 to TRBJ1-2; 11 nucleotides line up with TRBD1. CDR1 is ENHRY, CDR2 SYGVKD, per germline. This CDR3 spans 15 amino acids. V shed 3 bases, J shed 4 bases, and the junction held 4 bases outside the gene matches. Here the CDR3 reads CAISDPGQGGYGYTF. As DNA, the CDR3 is TGTGCCATCAGTGACCCGGGACAGGGGGGCTATGGCTACACCTTC.

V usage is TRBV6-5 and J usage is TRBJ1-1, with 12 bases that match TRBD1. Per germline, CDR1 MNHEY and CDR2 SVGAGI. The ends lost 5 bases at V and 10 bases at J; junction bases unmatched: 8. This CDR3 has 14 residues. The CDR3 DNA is TGTGCCAGCAGTATCGGGACAGGGGGCCGTCCAGCTTTCTTT. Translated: CASSIGTGGRPAFF.

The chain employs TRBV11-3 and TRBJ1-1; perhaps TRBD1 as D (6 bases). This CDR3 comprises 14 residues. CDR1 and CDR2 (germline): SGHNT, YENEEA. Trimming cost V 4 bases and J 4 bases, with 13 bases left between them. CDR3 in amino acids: CASSSAGGLTEAFF. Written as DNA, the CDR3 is TGTGCCAGCAGCTCAGCTGGGGGCCTCACTGAAGCTTTCTTT.

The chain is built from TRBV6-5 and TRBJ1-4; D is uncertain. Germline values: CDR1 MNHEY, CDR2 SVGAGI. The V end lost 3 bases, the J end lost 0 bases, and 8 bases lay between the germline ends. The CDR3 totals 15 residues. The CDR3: CASSYEWATNEKLFF. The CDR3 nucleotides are TGTGCCAGCAGTTATGAGTGGGCAACTAATGAAAAACTGTTTTTT.

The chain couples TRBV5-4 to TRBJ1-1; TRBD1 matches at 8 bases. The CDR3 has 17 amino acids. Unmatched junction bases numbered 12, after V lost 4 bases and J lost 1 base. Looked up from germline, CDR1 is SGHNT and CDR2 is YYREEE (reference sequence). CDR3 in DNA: TGTGCCAGCAGCGTCGACAGGGGTGGCCCCTCGAACACTGAAGCTTTCTTT. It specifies CASSVDRGGPSNTEAFF.